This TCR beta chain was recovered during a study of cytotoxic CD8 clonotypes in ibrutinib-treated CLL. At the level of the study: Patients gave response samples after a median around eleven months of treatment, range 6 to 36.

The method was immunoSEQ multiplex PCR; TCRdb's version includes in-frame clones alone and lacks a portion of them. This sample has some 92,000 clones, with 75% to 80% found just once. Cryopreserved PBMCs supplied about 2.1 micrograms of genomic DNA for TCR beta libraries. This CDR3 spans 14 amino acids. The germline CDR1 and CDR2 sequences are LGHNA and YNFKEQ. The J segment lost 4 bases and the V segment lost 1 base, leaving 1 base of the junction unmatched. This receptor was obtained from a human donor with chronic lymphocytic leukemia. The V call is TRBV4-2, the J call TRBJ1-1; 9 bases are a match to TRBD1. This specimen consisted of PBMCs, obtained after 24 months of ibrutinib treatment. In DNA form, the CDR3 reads TGTGCCAGCAGCCAAGGGACAGGGGTCACTGAAGCTTTCTTT. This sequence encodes CASSQGTGVTEAFF.